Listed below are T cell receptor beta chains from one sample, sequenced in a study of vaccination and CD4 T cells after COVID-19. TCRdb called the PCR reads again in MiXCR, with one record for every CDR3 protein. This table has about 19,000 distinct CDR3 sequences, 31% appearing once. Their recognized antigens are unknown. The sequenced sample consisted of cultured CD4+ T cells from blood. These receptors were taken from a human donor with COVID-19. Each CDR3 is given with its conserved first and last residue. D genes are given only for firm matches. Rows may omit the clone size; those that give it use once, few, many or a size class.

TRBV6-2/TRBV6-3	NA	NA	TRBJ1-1	TGTGCCAGCAGTTACCAGGACAGATCTAACACTGAAGCTTTCTTT	CASSYQDRSNTEAFF
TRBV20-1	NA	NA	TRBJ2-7	TGCAGTGCTACAAAGACAGCAACCTACGAGCAGTACTTC	CSATKTATYEQYF
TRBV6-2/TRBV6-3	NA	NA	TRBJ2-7	TGTGCCAGCAGTCGTACGGCGGATTATTACGAGCAGTACTTC	CASSRTADYYEQYF
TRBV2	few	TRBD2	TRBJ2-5	TGTGCCAGCAGTGAAGATATAGCGGGGGGTGCGGAGACCCAGTACTTC	CASSEDIAGGAETQYF
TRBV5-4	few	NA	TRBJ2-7	TGTGCCAGCAGCGGTGGCGGACGGGGTACCTACGAGCAGTACTTC	CASSGGGRGTYEQYF
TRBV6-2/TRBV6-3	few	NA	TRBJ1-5	TGTGCCAGCAGTCAAAGTCGGACAGCTTATAGCAATCAGCCCCAGCATTTT	CASSQSRTAYSNQPQHF
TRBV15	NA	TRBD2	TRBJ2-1	TGTGCCACCAAGGGCGGGGGGGCCTACAATGAGCAGTTCTTC	CATKGGGAYNEQFF
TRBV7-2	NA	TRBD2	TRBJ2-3	TGTGCCAGCAGCTTGACCTTCAGGACTAGCGGGGGGCCAGATACGCAGTATTTT	CASSLTFRTSGGPDTQYF
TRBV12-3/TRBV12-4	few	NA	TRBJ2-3	TGTGCCAGCAGCTTGGCTGCCGGATCACGGGATACGCAGTATTTT	CASSLAAGSRDTQYF
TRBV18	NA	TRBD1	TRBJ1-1	TGTGCCAGCTCAGATACGACAGGGATGAACACTGAAGCTTTCTTT	CASSDTTGMNTEAFF
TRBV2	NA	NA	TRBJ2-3	TGTGCCAGCAGTGAGATTACTACGCAGTATTTT	CASSEITTQYF
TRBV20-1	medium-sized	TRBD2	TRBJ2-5	TGCAGTGCTAGACGGGGACTAGCGGGGAATCAAGAGACCCAGTACTTC	CSARRGLAGNQETQYF
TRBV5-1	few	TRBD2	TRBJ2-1	TGCGCCAGCAGCTTGGGACTAGCGGCCCTCAATGAGCAGTTCTTC	CASSLGLAALNEQFF
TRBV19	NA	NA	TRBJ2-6	TGTGCCAGTAGTACAGTCGAGGCTGGGGCCAACGTCCTGACTTTC	CASSTVEAGANVLTF
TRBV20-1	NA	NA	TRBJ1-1	TGCAGTGCTAGAGATTCGAACACTGAAGCTTTCTTT	CSARDSNTEAFF
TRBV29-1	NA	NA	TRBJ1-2	TGCAGCGTTGCGGTCGATTATGGCTACACCTTC	CSVAVDYGYTF
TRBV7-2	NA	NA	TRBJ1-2	TGTGCCAGCAGCCCCTCAGCCTTTAGCTACACCTTC	CASSPSAFSYTF
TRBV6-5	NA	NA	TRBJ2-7	TGTGCCAGCAGTTACTCTTTCGTCGGAACCTACGAGCAGTACTTC	CASSYSFVGTYEQYF
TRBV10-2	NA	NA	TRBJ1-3	TGCGCCAGCAGTGAGTCCGGCATTGGGGGCCACACCATATATTTT	CASSESGIGGHTIYF
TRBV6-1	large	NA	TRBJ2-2	TGTGCCAGCAGTGAAGGGGTAGGGCTCGGGGAGCTGTTTTTT	CASSEGVGLGELFF
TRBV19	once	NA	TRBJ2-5	TGTGCCAGTAGTATAGGCGGTAGCGAAGAGACCCAGTACTTC	CASSIGGSEETQYF
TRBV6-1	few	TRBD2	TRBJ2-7	TGTGCCAGCAGTCCGACGGGGGGGACTAACGAGCAGTACTTC	CASSPTGGTNEQYF
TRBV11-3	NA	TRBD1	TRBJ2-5	TGTGCCAGCAGCCGGGGACAGGGGGTCGAGACCCAGTACTTC	CASSRGQGVETQYF
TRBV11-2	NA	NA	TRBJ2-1	TGTGCCAGCAGCTTACAGCGGGTGGCTGGGAATGAGCAGTTCTTC	CASSLQRVAGNEQFF
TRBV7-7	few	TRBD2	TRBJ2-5	TGTGCTAGCAGCACGGGACTAGTGGGAGCCGAGACCCAGTACTTC	CASSTGLVGAETQYF
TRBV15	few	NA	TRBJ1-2	TGTGCCACCAGCAGAGATGTGGCGACTGATGGCTACACCTTC	CATSRDVATDGYTF
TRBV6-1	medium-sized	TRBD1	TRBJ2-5	TGTGCCAGCAGCGCCGGGACAGGGTGGGAGACCCAGTACTTC	CASSAGTGWETQYF
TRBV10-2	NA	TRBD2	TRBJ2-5	TGCGCCAGCAGTGGTGGACTAGCGGGGGGCGAAGAGACCCAGTACTTC	CASSGGLAGGEETQYF
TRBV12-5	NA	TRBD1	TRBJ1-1	TGTGCTAGTGGTTTGCGGGACAGGGGGACTGAAGCTTTCTTT	CASGLRDRGTEAFF
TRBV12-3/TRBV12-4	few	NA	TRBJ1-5	TGTGCCAGCAGTGCAGACAGGTCGGGCAATCAGCCCCAGCATTTT	CASSADRSGNQPQHF
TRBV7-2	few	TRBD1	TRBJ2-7	TGTGCCAGCAGGTCCACCCGACAGGGCCCCGAGCAGTACTTC	CASRSTRQGPEQYF
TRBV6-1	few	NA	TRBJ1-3	TGTGCCAGCAGGAGTGAGGAAATCTCTGGAAACACCATATATTTT	CASRSEEISGNTIYF
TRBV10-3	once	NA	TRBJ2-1	TGTGCCATCAGTGCAAAGTATGAGCAGTTCTTC	CAISAKYEQFF
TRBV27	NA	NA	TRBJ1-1	TGTGCCAGCAGTTTTTTGACACCGAGGAACACTGAAGCTTTCTTT	CASSFLTPRNTEAFF
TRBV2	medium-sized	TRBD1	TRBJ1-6	TGTGCCAGCAGTCCGGACAGGGGGATTTCACCCCTCCACTTT	CASSPDRGISPLHF
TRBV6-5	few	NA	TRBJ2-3	TGTGCCAGCAGTTACGGGAACACGATCACAGATACGCAGTATTTT	CASSYGNTITDTQYF
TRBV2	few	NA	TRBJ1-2	TGTGCCAGCCGATCAACTACAGGGTCTAACGGCTACACCTTC	CASRSTTGSNGYTF
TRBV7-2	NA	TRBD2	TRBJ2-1	TGTGCCAGCAGCTTAAGCGGAGCGGGGGGGCTGGATGAGCAGTTCTTC	CASSLSGAGGLDEQFF
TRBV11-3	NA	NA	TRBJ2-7	TGTGCCAGCAGCTTACGGGCAGGCAGCTCCTACGAGCAGTACTTC	CASSLRAGSSYEQYF
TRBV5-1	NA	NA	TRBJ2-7	TGCGCCAGCACCGCGAGGCCTGGTAAAGGCGACGAGCAGTACTTC	CASTARPGKGDEQYF
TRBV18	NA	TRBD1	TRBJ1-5	TGTGCCAGCTCACTCGACAGGGGGGTCAGTCAGCCCCAGCATTTT	CASSLDRGVSQPQHF
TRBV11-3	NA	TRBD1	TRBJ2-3	TGTGCCAGCAGCGCCGGACAGGGGCCCCTTGCAGATACGCAGTATTTT	CASSAGQGPLADTQYF
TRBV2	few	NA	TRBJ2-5	TGTGCCAGCAAAACAGGAGTTCAAGAGACCCAGTACTTC	CASKTGVQETQYF
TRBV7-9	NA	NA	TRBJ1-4	TGTGCCAGCAGCCGTTCCCAGGGTATTGAAGAAAAACTGTTTTTT	CASSRSQGIEEKLFF
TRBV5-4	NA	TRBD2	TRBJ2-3	TGTGCCAGCAGCTTGACTAGCGGCACAGATACGCAGTATTTT	CASSLTSGTDTQYF
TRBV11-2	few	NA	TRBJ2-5	TGTGCCAGCAGCGTCAGGGAACCCTCCAGGGCCCAGTACTTC	CASSVREPSRAQYF
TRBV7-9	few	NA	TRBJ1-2	TGTGCCAGCGGACCGTGGGAGGGCGCCGGTGGCTACACCTTC	CASGPWEGAGGYTF
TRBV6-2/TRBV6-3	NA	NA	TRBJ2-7	TGTGCCAGCAGTTACTCAGGACGGACCGGCCTCGAGCAGTACTTC	CASSYSGRTGLEQYF
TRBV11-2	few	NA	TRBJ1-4	TGTGCCAGCAGCTTAGCGGGGAAGGGGGGTAATGAAAAACTGTTTTTT	CASSLAGKGGNEKLFF
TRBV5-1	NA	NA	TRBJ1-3	TGCGCCAGCAGCCCTAACAGCGCCACCTCTGGAAACACCATATATTTT	CASSPNSATSGNTIYF
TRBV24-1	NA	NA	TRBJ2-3	TGTGCCACCAGTGCCCACGCTACAGATACGCAGTATTTT	CATSAHATDTQYF